This T cell receptor beta chain was sequenced in a study of control samples from healthy donors and cancer patients. This CDR3 is 17 amino acids long. V was trimmed by 0 bases and J by 0 bases, leaving 14 bases between them. CDR1 is SGHDN, CDR2 FVKESK, per germline. Data came from immunoSEQ multiplex PCR; TCRdb stores just in-frame clones and leaves some out. The sample yields some 160,000 clones, approximately 90% seen once. Sequenced input: blood. V gene TRBV14 combines with J gene TRBJ1-1; D gene uncertain. This TCR was recovered from a woman in her 30s in good health. CDR3: CASSQDQFGVMNTEAFF. The CDR3 DNA follows: TGTGCCAGCAGCCAAGATCAATTCGGAGTCATGAACACTGAAGCTTTCTTT.